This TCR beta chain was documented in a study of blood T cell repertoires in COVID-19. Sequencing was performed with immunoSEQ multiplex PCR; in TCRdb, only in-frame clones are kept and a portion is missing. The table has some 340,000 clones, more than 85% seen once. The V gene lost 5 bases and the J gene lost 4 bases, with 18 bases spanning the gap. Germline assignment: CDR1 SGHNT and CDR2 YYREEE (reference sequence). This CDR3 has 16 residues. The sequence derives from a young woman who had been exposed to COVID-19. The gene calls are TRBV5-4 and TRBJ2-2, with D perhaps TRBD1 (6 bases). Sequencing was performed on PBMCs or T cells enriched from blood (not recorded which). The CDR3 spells CASRKPQGQSTGELFF. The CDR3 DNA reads TGTGCCAGCAGAAAGCCACAGGGTCAAAGCACCGGGGAGCTGTTTTTT.